These T cell receptor beta chains were read from a single sample in a study of T cells in narcolepsy. Here immunoSEQ multiplex PCR was the method, and the copy in TCRdb shows in-frame clones only, minus some. The table shows 25,000 to 35,000 clones, with roughly 77% occurring only once. The sample taken for sequencing was CD45RA- memory CD4+ T cells from PBMCs. Receptors originate from a human donor with narcolepsy. CDR3s include the opening cysteine and the closing phenylalanine or tryptophan. A D gene is named only where the DNA matches it firmly. Clone size appears in some rows only: once, few, many, or a class for an expanded clone.

V gene,clone size,J gene,D gene,CDR3 protein,CDR3 DNA
TRBV6-5,-,TRBJ2-3,-,CASSLRSGTDTQYF,TGTGCCAGCAGTTTAAGGAGCGGCACAGATACGCAGTATTTT
TRBV5-1,-,TRBJ2-7,TRBD2,CASSLAGGSYEQYF,TGCGCCAGCAGCTTAGCGGGAGGATCCTACGAGCAGTACTTC
TRBV6-4,-,TRBJ2-7,-,CASRAPDPPSYEQYF,TGTGCCAGCAGGGCCCCAGACCCCCCATCCTACGAGCAGTACTTC
TRBV18,-,TRBJ1-3,TRBD1,CASSPLTGENTIYF,TGTGCCAGCTCACCTCTAACAGGGGAAAACACCATATATTTT
TRBV29-1,once,TRBJ2-3,-,CSVDNGGYQYF,TGCAGCGTTGATAACGGCGGGTATCAGTATTTT
TRBV11-2,-,TRBJ2-5,-,CASSLEGNRLQETQYF,TGTGCCAGCAGCTTAGAAGGCAACCGCTTACAAGAGACCCAGTACTTC
TRBV6-1,-,TRBJ1-6,-,CAGQGGSYNSPLHF,TGTGCCGGACAAGGGGGGTCCTATAATTCACCCCTCCACTTT
TRBV27,once,TRBJ2-7,-,CASSLWGAGFYEQYF,TGTGCCAGCAGTTTATGGGGGGCTGGATTCTACGAGCAGTACTTC
TRBV19,-,TRBJ2-1,TRBD1,CASIAGTDYNEQFF,TGTGCCAGTATTGCCGGGACAGACTACAATGAGCAGTTCTTC
TRBV27,-,TRBJ1-2,-,CASRSPWVEGYTF,TGTGCCAGCAGATCTCCTTGGGTGGAAGGCTACACCTTC
TRBV10-3,few,TRBJ2-7,TRBD1,CASTQGAGYEQYF,TGTGCCAGCACACAGGGGGCCGGCTACGAGCAGTACTTC
TRBV4-1,-,TRBJ2-2,-,CASSQDRGGDTGELFF,TGCGCCAGCAGCCAAGACAGGGGAGGGGACACCGGGGAGCTGTTTTTT
TRBV5-4,-,TRBJ2-7,TRBD2,CASSLGLAGVDEQYF,TGTGCCAGCAGCTTGGGACTAGCGGGAGTAGACGAGCAGTACTTC
TRBV2,-,TRBJ2-3,-,CASSVEGLSTDTQYF,TGTGCCAGCAGTGTAGAGGGACTGAGCACAGATACGCAGTATTTT
TRBV7-2,-,TRBJ1-3,-,CASSLGIVGSGNTIYF,TGTGCCAGCAGCTTAGGGATCGTCGGCTCTGGAAACACCATATATTTT
TRBV19,few,TRBJ1-5,-,CASSLPPQVSNQPQHF,TGTGCCAGTAGTCTCCCACCCCAAGTCAGCAATCAGCCCCAGCATTTT
TRBV30,few,TRBJ1-3,-,CAWSVGSGNTIYF,TGTGCCTGGAGTGTGGGATCTGGAAACACCATATATTTT
TRBV11-2,-,TRBJ1-1,TRBD1,CASSSGPGQGAPLAFF,TGTGCCAGCAGCTCCGGGCCGGGACAGGGGGCTCCATTGGCTTTCTTT
TRBV6-5,-,TRBJ2-7,-,CASSPTSYEQYF,TGTGCCAGCAGTCCAACCTCCTACGAGCAGTACTTC
TRBV29-1,-,TRBJ2-6,-,CSAELQSSGANVLTF,TGCAGCGCGGAACTGCAGAGCTCTGGGGCCAACGTCCTGACTTTC
TRBV7-9,-,TRBJ1-1,-,CASSLGAENTEAFF,TGTGCCAGCAGCTTAGGGGCAGAGAACACTGAAGCTTTCTTT
TRBV6-1,-,TRBJ2-5,-,CASSEAGQIQETQYF,TGTGCCAGCAGTGAAGCTGGGCAGATTCAAGAGACCCAGTACTTC
TRBV10-3,-,TRBJ2-3,-,CAISETSTDTQYF,TGTGCCATCAGTGAGACTAGCACAGATACGCAGTATTTT
TRBV6-4,few,TRBJ2-1,TRBD2,CASSDPRGTSGSEQFF,TGTGCCAGCAGTGACCCTCGGGGGACTAGCGGGTCCGAGCAGTTCTTC
TRBV2,-,TRBJ1-2,TRBD1,CASRRPGQHGYTF,TGTGCCAGCAGGAGACCGGGACAGCATGGCTACACCTTC
TRBV18,-,TRBJ1-5,TRBD1,CASSPTGGGNQPQHF,TGTGCCAGCTCACCGACAGGGGGCGGCAATCAGCCCCAGCATTTT
TRBV7-2,-,TRBJ2-7,-,CASSASLYEQYF,TGTGCCAGCAGCGCTAGTCTCTACGAGCAGTACTTC
TRBV5-1,once,TRBJ2-5,TRBD2,CASRPSGSVGQETQYF,TGCGCCAGCAGGCCTAGCGGGAGTGTTGGGCAAGAGACCCAGTACTTC
TRBV28,-,TRBJ1-6,-,CASSLSQGNSPLHF,TGTGCCAGCAGTTTATCACAGGGTAATTCACCCCTCCACTTT
TRBV4-1,-,TRBJ1-5,-,CASSLGRYYSNQPQHF,TGCGCCAGCAGCCTTGGACGGTATTATAGCAATCAGCCCCAGCATTTT
TRBV29-1,-,TRBJ1-2,-,CSTSRVDGYTF,TGCAGCACATCAAGGGTGGATGGCTACACCTTC
TRBV5-6,-,TRBJ1-2,-,CASSLAAQGRVSYTF,TGTGCCAGCAGCTTGGCGGCTCAGGGGCGGGTTAGCTACACCTTC
TRBV29-1,-,TRBJ1-1,TRBD1,CSVVGSGTGVRSEAFF,TGCAGCGTTGTCGGGTCCGGGACAGGGGTAAGGTCTGAAGCTTTCTTT
TRBV7-8,-,TRBJ2-1,-,CASSATQTTSYNEQFF,TGTGCCAGCAGCGCAACCCAGACCACTAGCTACAATGAGCAGTTCTTC
TRBV11-2,-,TRBJ2-1,-,CASSLVVIWGENNEQFF,TGTGCCAGCAGCTTAGTAGTCATCTGGGGGGAGAACAATGAGCAGTTCTTC
TRBV5-1,-,TRBJ2-5,-,CASRKGGPLSQETQYF,TGCGCCAGCAGGAAGGGGGGTCCCCTGAGTCAAGAGACCCAGTACTTC
TRBV18,-,TRBJ2-7,-,CASSPRQLDEQYF,TGTGCCAGCTCACCTCGGCAGCTCGACGAGCAGTACTTC
TRBV10-3,-,TRBJ2-7,-,CAIRTAERANEQYF,TGTGCCATCCGGACAGCGGAACGCGCAAACGAGCAGTACTTC
TRBV5-4,-,TRBJ2-5,-,CASSLGGDRGRETQYF,TGTGCCAGCAGCTTGGGGGGGGACAGAGGGAGGGAGACCCAGTACTTC
TRBV13,-,TRBJ1-3,-,CASSLGLNTLKGNTIYF,TGTGCCAGCAGCTTAGGCCTCAACACCCTTAAGGGAAACACCATATATTTT
TRBV14,-,TRBJ2-7,TRBD2,CASSQRLAGDHEQYF,TGTGCCAGCAGCCAGAGACTAGCGGGAGACCACGAGCAGTACTTC
TRBV9,few,TRBJ1-2,-,CASSGRGGTNYGYTF,TGTGCCAGCAGCGGAAGAGGGGGGACAAACTATGGCTACACCTTC
TRBV28,-,TRBJ1-2,TRBD1,CASSLGGEGAKYGYTF,TGTGCCAGCAGTTTAGGGGGAGAGGGGGCAAAGTATGGCTACACCTTC
TRBV5-1,-,TRBJ2-1,-,CASSFGRAVDEQFF,TGCGCCAGCAGCTTTGGTAGGGCGGTGGATGAGCAGTTCTTC
TRBV14,-,TRBJ1-3,-,CASSPRVSGNTIYF,TGTGCCAGCAGCCCCCGCGTCTCTGGAAACACCATATATTTT